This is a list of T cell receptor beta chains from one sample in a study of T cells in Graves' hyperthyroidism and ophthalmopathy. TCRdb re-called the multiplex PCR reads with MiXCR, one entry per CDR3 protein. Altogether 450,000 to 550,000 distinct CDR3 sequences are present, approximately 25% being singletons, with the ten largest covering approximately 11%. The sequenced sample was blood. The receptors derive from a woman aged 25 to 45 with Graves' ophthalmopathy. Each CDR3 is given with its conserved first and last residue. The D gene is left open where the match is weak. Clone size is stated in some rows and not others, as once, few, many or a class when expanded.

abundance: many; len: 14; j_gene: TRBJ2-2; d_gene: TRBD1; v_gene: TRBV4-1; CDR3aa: CASTYRGWAGELFF; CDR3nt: TGCGCCAGCACTTACAGGGGCTGGGCCGGGGAGCTGTTTTTT
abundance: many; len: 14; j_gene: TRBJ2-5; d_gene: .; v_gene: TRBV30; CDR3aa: CAWVDRGAEETQYF; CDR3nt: TGTGCCTGGGTAGACAGAGGCGCGGAAGAGACCCAGTACTTC
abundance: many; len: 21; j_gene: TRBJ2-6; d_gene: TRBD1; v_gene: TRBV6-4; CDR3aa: CASRAAGTGREGSSGANVLTF; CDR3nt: TGTGCCAGCAGGGCCGCCGGGACAGGGCGCGAGGGGAGCTCTGGGGCCAACGTCCTGACTTTC
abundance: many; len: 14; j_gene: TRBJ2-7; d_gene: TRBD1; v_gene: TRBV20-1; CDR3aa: CSAQIRGLGYEQYF; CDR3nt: TGCAGTGCTCAGATCAGGGGGCTGGGGTACGAGCAGTACTTC
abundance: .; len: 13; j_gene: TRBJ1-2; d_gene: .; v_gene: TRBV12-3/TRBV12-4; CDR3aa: CASSLPTFYGYTF; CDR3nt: TGTGCCAGCAGTTTACCCACATTCTATGGCTACACCTTC
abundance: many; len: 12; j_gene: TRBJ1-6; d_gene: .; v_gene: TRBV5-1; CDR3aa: CASSFGNSPLHF; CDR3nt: TGCGCCAGCAGCTTCGGTAATTCACCCCTCCACTTT
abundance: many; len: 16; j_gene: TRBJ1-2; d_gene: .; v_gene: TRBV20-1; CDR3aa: CSARDLWPRGPLGYTF; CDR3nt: TGCAGTGCTAGAGATCTGTGGCCCAGAGGCCCATTGGGCTACACCTTC
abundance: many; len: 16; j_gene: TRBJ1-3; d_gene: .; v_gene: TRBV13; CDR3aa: CASSPGSRYSGNTIYF; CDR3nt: TGTGCCAGCAGCCCCGGGAGCCGCTACTCTGGAAACACCATATATTTT
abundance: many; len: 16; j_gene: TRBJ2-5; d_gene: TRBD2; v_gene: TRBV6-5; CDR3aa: CASSSRLAGGMETQYF; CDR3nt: TGTGCCAGCAGTTCCCGACTAGCGGGGGGCATGGAGACCCAGTACTTC
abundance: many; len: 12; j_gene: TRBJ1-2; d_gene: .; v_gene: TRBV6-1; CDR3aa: CASSDWGLGYTF; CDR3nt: TGTGCCAGCAGTGATTGGGGGCTTGGCTACACCTTC
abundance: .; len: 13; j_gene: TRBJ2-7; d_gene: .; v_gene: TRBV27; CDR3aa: CASHDSNSYEQYF; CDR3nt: TGTGCCAGCCACGACAGCAATTCCTACGAGCAGTACTTC
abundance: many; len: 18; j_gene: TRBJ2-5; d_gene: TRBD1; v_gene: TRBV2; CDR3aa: CASSPWGGQGTYQETQYF; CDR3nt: TGTGCCAGCAGTCCCTGGGGAGGACAGGGAACGTACCAAGAGACCCAGTACTTC
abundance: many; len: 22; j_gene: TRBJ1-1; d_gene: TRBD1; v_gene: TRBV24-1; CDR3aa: CATSDQGAARRTGGLFGTEAFF; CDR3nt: TGTGCCACCAGTGACCAAGGGGCAGCCAGAAGGACAGGGGGCTTATTTGGGACTGAAGCTTTCTTT
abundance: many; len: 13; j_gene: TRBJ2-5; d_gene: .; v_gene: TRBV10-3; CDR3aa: CAISAQGGETQYF; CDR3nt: TGTGCCATCAGTGCTCAAGGAGGGGAGACCCAGTACTTC
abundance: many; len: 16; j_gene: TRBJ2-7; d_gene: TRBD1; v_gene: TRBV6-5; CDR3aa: CASSYVGTGPSDEQYF; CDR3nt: TGTGCCAGCAGTTACGTCGGGACAGGGCCTTCCGACGAGCAGTACTTC
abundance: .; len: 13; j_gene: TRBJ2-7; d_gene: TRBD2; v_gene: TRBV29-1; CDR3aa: CSVRLAADYEQYF; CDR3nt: TGCAGCGTGCGACTAGCGGCCGACTACGAGCAGTACTTC
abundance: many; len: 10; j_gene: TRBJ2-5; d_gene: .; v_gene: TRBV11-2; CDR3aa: CASSQETQYF; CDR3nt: TGTGCCAGCAGCCAAGAGACCCAGTACTTC
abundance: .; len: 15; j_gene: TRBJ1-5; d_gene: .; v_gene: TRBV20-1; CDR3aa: CSASTTGFHFQPQHF; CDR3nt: TGCAGTGCGAGCACTACAGGGTTCCATTTCCAGCCCCAGCATTTT
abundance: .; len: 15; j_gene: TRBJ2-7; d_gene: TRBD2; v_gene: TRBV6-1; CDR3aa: CASSAAGLSSYEQYF; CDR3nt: TGTGCCAGCAGTGCAGCGGGACTGAGCTCCTACGAGCAGTACTTC
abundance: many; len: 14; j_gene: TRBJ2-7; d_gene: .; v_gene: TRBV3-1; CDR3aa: CASQKGGVSYEQYF; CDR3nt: TGTGCCAGCCAAAAGGGCGGGGTCTCCTACGAGCAGTACTTC
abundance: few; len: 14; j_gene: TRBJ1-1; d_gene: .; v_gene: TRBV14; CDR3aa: CASRPQGVGTEAFF; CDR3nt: TGTGCCAGCAGACCGCAGGGAGTTGGGACTGAAGCTTTCTTT
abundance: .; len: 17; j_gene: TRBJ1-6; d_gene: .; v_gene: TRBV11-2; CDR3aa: CASSPRDLGLYNSPLHF; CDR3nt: TGTGCCAGCTCACCACGGGATCTGGGGTTGTATAATTCACCCCTCCACTTT
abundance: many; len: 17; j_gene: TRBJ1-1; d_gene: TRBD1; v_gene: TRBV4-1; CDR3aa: CASSQGLAGTVNTEAFF; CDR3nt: TGCGCCAGCAGCCAAGGGTTAGCCGGGACAGTGAACACTGAAGCTTTCTTT
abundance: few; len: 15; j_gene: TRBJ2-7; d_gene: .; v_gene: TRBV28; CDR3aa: CASSLDRTPSYEQYF; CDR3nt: TGTGCCAGCAGCCTTGACAGGACCCCCTCCTACGAGCAGTACTTC
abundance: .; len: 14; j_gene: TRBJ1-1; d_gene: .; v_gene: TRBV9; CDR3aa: CASSAMTGNTEAFF; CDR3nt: TGTGCCAGCAGCGCCATGACGGGGAACACTGAAGCTTTCTTT
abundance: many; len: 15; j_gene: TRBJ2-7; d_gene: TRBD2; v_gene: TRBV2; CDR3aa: CASSPRGGASYEQYF; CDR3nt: TGTGCCAGCAGCCCAAGGGGAGGGGCGTCCTACGAGCAGTACTTC
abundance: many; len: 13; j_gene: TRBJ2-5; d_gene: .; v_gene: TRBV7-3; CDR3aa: CASGRTAQETQYF; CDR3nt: TGTGCCAGCGGCAGGACAGCCCAAGAGACCCAGTACTTC
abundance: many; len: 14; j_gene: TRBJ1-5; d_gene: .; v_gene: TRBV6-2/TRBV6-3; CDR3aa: CASSYSSINQPQHF; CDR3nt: TGTGCCAGCAGTTACTCGAGTATCAATCAGCCCCAGCATTTT
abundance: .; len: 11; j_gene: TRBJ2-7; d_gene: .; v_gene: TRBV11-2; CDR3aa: CASSQNEKQYF; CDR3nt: TGTGCCAGCAGCCAAAATGAGAAGCAGTACTTC
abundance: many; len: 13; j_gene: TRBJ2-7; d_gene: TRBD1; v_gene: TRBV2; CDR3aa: CASNRGNPYEQYF; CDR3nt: TGTGCCAGCAACAGGGGGAATCCCTACGAGCAGTACTTC
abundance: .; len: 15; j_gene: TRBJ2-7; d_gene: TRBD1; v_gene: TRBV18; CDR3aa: CASSPDRDSAYEQYF; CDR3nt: TGTGCCAGCTCACCAGACAGGGATTCGGCCTACGAGCAGTACTTC